The next 18 T cell receptor beta chains were all read from a single sample in a study of T cell changes during pregnancy in multiple sclerosis (dated by TCRdb to the late 2010s). The method behind the library was the immunoSEQ multiplex PCR assay. TCRdb mirrors the immuneACCESS table, restricted to in-frame sequences. Some clones are absent from its copies; in checked studies, under half trace to an unresolved V gene, and the reason for the others is unknown. This sample gives some 77,000 clones in total; approximately 90% of them show up just once. Jointly, the top ten make up around 2% of the sample. The source material was peripheral blood, sampled before pregnancy. Receptors originate from a female donor with multiple sclerosis, enrolled in a pregnancy study.

This clone has only one observation. The rearrangement joins TRBV4-1 to TRBJ1-6; tentative D call: TRBD1 (6 bases). The CDR3 runs 14 residues. V was pared by 4 bases and J by 12 bases, with 16 bases between. The V gene's germline CDR1 is MGHRA and CDR2 YSYEKL. CDR3 loop: CASSLERGGQPLHF. The DNA for the CDR3 is TGCGCCAGCAGCCTAGAGCGCGGGGGGCAACCCCTCCACTTT.

The chain carries TRBV19 and TRBJ2-2; 9 nucleotides agree with TRBD1. Germline assignment: CDR1 LNHDA and CDR2 SQIVND (reference sequence). The CDR3 sequence is 17 residues long. V was clipped by 5 bases and J by 5 bases; unmatched bases: 12. The chain's CDR3 is CASSGRWTGEVTGELFF. As DNA, the CDR3 is TGTGCCAGTAGTGGACGTTGGACAGGGGAGGTGACCGGGGAGCTGTTTTTT. Supplemented by reference TRBV19 and TRBJ2-2, the full variable domain reads DGGITQSPKYLFRKEGQNVTLSCEQNLNHDAMYWYRQDPGQGLRLIYYSQIVNDFQKGDIAEGYSVSREKKESFPLTVTSAQKNPTAFYLCASSGRWTGEVTGELFFGEGSRLTVL.

The chain combines TRBV7-9 with TRBJ2-2; 12 nucleotides align to TRBD2. The CDR3 totals 16 residues. Germline CDR1 reads SEHNR; CDR2 reads FQNEAQ (reference sequence). The J segment lost 1 base and the V segment lost 5 bases, leaving 2 bases of the junction unmatched. CDR3 nucleotide sequence: TGTGCCAGCAGCGCGGGACTAGCGGGGAACACCGGGGAGCTGTTTTTT. This gives the protein CASSAGLAGNTGELFF.

This chain links TRBV11-2 with TRBJ2-7, with a possible D match to TRBD1 (5 bases). The germline gives CDR1 SGHAT, CDR2 FQNNGV. The CDR3 has 13 residues. The V end was cut by 1 base, the J end by 3 bases, with 7 bases between. The CDR3 here is CASSLATDYEQYF. CDR3 DNA sequence: TGTGCCAGCAGCTTAGCGACAGACTACGAGCAGTACTTC.

The chain combines TRBV6-5 with TRBJ1-1, with a weak D call TRBD1 (6 bases). The CDR3 is 14 amino acids. Germline CDR1 reads MNHEY; CDR2 reads SVGAGI. Trimming took off 1 base at V and 4 bases at J, with 10 bases between the two ends. This CDR3 is CASSYFTGSTEAFF. The CDR3, as DNA: TGTGCCAGCAGTTACTTCACAGGGAGCACTGAAGCTTTCTTT.

V usage is TRBV30 and J usage is TRBJ2-3, with D possibly being TRBD2 (7 bases). The V end lost 8 bases, the J end lost 3 bases, and 15 bases lay between the germline ends. This CDR3 is built from 13 residues. Germline V gene data show CDR1 as GTSNPN and CDR2 as SVGIG (reference sequence). CDR3 loop: CALGGAGTDTQYF. Here the CDR3 DNA reads TGTGCCCTAGGGGGGGCCGGGACAGATACGCAGTATTTT.

This sequence joins TRBV19 and TRBJ1-2, with TRBD1 matching over 9 bases. Losses at the gene ends were 10 bases for V and 4 bases for J; bases not matched to a gene: 10. The CDR3 runs to 14 residues. Germline V gene data show CDR1 as LNHDA and CDR2 as SQIVND (reference sequence). CDR3 amino acids: CATSGQGLVYGYTF. In nucleotides, the CDR3 is TGTGCCACCTCGGGACAGGGACTGGTCTATGGCTACACCTTC.

The chain uses TRBV10-3 and TRBJ1-5; 7 nucleotides agree with TRBD1. Losses at the gene ends were 3 bases for V and 5 bases for J; bases not matched to a gene: 4. The CDR3 runs 14 residues. Germline V gene lookup returns CDR1 ENHRY and CDR2 SYGVKD. CDR3 coding DNA: TGTGCCATCAGTGATGGAGGGGGCGATCAGCCCCAGCATTTT. It translates to CAISDGGGDQPQHF.

This sequence joins TRBV2 and TRBJ2-7; 7 bases are shared with TRBD1. J was trimmed by 4 bases and V by 1 base; bases with no gene match: 4. CDR3 size: 14 residues. In germline, CDR1 is SNHLY, CDR2 FYNNEI. The chain's CDR3 is CASSEVGTAYEQYF. CDR3 nucleotides: TGTGCCAGCAGTGAAGTAGGGACAGCATACGAGCAGTACTTC.

The chain combines TRBV7-2 with TRBJ2-6, with TRBD2 matching 12 bases. J lost 0 bases, V lost 3 bases, and 0 bases had no gene match. Per germline, CDR1 SGHTA and CDR2 FQGNSA. CDR3 length: 17 residues. Here the CDR3 DNA reads TGTGCCAGCAGCTTGACTAGCGGGGGCTCTGGGGCCAACGTCCTGACTTTC. Its protein product is CASSLTSGGSGANVLTF. Variable domain in full (rest from reference TRBV7-2 and TRBJ2-6): GAGVSQSPSNKVTEKGKDVELRCDPISGHTALYWYRQSLGQGLEFLIYFQGNSAPDKSGLPSDRFSAERTGGSVSTLTIQRTQQEDSAVYLCASSLTSGGSGANVLTFGAGSRLTVL.

The gene calls are TRBV5-4 and TRBJ1-2; tentatively, D is TRBD1 (6 bases). Trimming removed 1 base at V and 7 bases at J, with 11 bases between. Germline loops: CDR1 SGHNT, CDR2 YYREEE (reference sequence). The CDR3 extends over 13 amino acids. The CDR3 coding sequence is TGTGCCAGCAGCTTGACAGGGCTTGCTGGCTACACCTTC. Residues: CASSLTGLAGYTF.

This chain connects TRBV5-6 to TRBJ1-1; D remains unclear. Trimming stripped 5 bases from V and 0 bases from J, with 11 bases between. The CDR3 has 14 amino acids. Germline V gene data show CDR1 as SGHDT and CDR2 as YYEEEE. The CDR3 spells CASRRFLMNTEAFF. The CDR3 nucleotides are TGTGCCAGCAGGAGATTTCTAATGAACACTGAAGCTTTCTTT.

The chain uses TRBV30 and TRBJ1-1; maybe TRBD1 (5 bases). Per germline, CDR1 GTSNPN and CDR2 SVGIG (reference sequence). The V end was cut by 2 bases, the J end by 5 bases, with 15 bases between. The CDR3 contains 14 residues. The CDR3 DNA follows: TGTGCCTGGAGTCGGGGGTTTCGAGGGACTGAAGCTTTCTTT. This translates into CAWSRGFRGTEAFF.

The genes are TRBV6-5 and TRBJ1-6, with TRBD1 matching over 9 bases. J was trimmed by 10 bases and V by 8 bases; bases with no gene match: 9. This CDR3 is 14 amino acids long. Germline CDR1 MNHEY, CDR2 SVGAGI. CDR3 region: CASGGTGRLSPLHF. Here the CDR3 DNA reads TGTGCCAGCGGGGGGACAGGGAGATTATCACCCCTCCACTTT.

The gene calls are TRBV6-1 and TRBJ2-5, with 10 bases lining up with TRBD1. CDR3 length: 15 residues. Trimming at V came to 0 bases and at J to 11 bases, leaving 9 bases not matched to a gene. Germline values: CDR1 MNHNS, CDR2 SASEGT. In DNA, the CDR3 is TGTGCCAGCAGTGAAGCCCGGACAGGGGGTTGGGAGCAGTACTTC. Its translation: CASSEARTGGWEQYF.

This chain uses TRBV9 with TRBJ2-5, with TRBD2 matching over 8 bases. The ends lost 6 bases at V and 4 bases at J; junction bases unmatched: 14. The CDR3 extends over 16 amino acids. Germline CDR1 is SGDLS and CDR2 is YYNGEE. The CDR3 coding sequence is TGTGCCAGCACCCCCTCCCCCGGGGGGGCTGGAGAGACCCAGTACTTC. Residues: CASTPSPGGAGETQYF.

This sequence joins TRBV5-4 and TRBJ1-1; D is possibly TRBD1 (6 bases). The CDR3 is 15 amino acids. Trimming cost V 4 bases and J 3 bases, with 16 bases left between them. Germline V gives CDR1 SGHNT, CDR2 YYREEE (reference sequence). CDR3 nucleotide sequence: TGTGCCAGCAGCACCCCATCAGGGGTTGACACTGAAGCTTTCTTT. Translating gives CASSTPSGVDTEAFF.

The gene calls are TRBV29-1 and TRBJ2-5, with 7 bases that match TRBD2. Per the germline V gene, CDR1 is SQVTM and CDR2 is ANQGSEA. V dropped 7 bases and J dropped 5; count of bases not matched to a gene: 7. The length of the CDR3 is 12 residues. The DNA for the CDR3 is TGCAGCGGTGGGGGGGAGCCGGAGACCCAGTACTTC. Translation gives CSGGGEPETQYF.